The 28 T cell receptor beta chains below all came from one sample that was sequenced in a study of CD8+ T cells in alopecia areata. The authors extracted RNA and reverse transcribed it into cDNA as the sequencing template. The protocol was immunoSEQ multiplex PCR, while the TCRdb copy is restricted to in-frame clones and leaves out a portion. The sample carries more than 100,000 clones, about 60% recorded once. Material: CD4+ T cells sorted from blood. All receptors come from a human donor in good health.

The chain uses TRBV7-9 and TRBJ1-6, with D hard to call. The germline V and J ends were trimmed by 2 bases and 0 bases, with 11 bases remaining between them. The CDR3 loop spans 17 amino acids. Germline-derived CDR1 and CDR2 are SEHNR and FQNEAQ (reference sequence). CDR3 loop: CASSLTGQSSYNSPLHF. In DNA, the CDR3 is TGTGCCAGCAGCTTAACGGGTCAAAGCTCCTATAATTCACCCCTCCACTTT.

This clone was observed a few times. V gene TRBV7-9 combines with J gene TRBJ2-5; weak D call: TRBD1 (7 bases). The CDR3 has 14 amino acids. Trimming pared 2 bases from V and 5 bases from J, leaving 12 bases between. Germline CDR1 is SEHNR and CDR2 is FQNEAQ (reference sequence). Here the CDR3 DNA reads TGTGCCAGCAGCTTACGACAGGGAGGCGAGACCCAGTACTTC. It specifies CASSLRQGGETQYF.

This clone was counted only a few times. The chain couples TRBV9 to TRBJ1-1, with a tentative D call TRBD1 (6 bases). V was shortened by 4 bases and J by 1 base, with 14 bases between the two germline ends. The CDR3 is 15 amino acids. Germline CDR1 reads SGDLS; CDR2 reads YYNGEE. CDR3 coding DNA: TGTGCCAGCAGCCCCGCCGGGACACAGAACACTGAAGCTTTCTTT. Amino acids: CASSPAGTQNTEAFF.

V and J are TRBV5-6 and TRBJ2-3; D is unresolved. CDR1 SGHDT and CDR2 YYEEEE come from the germline V gene. The V gene lost 0 bases and the J gene lost 4 bases, with 9 bases spanning the gap. There are 14 residues in the CDR3. The CDR3 here is CASSLAGRPDTQYF. The DNA for the CDR3 is TGTGCCAGCAGCTTGGCCGGCAGACCAGATACGCAGTATTTT.

The chain uses TRBV2 and TRBJ1-1, with 7 bases lining up with TRBD1. Germline V gene lookup returns CDR1 SNHLY and CDR2 FYNNEI. Trimming cost V 3 bases and J 0 bases; bases outside gene matches: 4. The CDR3 length is 15 residues. The CDR3 DNA is TGTGCCAGCAGTGAGACAGGGTCCATGAACACTGAAGCTTTCTTT. Encoded protein: CASSETGSMNTEAFF.

This clone was recorded only once. The chain links TRBV9 to TRBJ1-5; 10 positions match TRBD1. The length of the CDR3 is 15 residues. Germline CDR1 is SGDLS and CDR2 is YYNGEE. The ends lost 0 bases at V and 6 bases at J; junction bases unmatched: 3. CDR3 sequence (DNA): TGTGCCAGCAGCGTAGGACAGGGGGCGGGTCAGCCCCAGCATTTT. It codes for CASSVGQGAGQPQHF. Filled out from reference TRBV9 and TRBJ1-5, the complete variable domain reads DSGVTQTPKHLITATGQRVTLRCSPRSGDLSVYWYQQSLDQGLQFLIQYYNGEERAKGNILERFSAQQFPDLHSELNLSSLELGDSALYFCASSVGQGAGQPQHFGDGTRLSIL.

The V call is TRBV7-2, the J call TRBJ2-7; D might be TRBD2 (6 bases). CDR1 and CDR2 from the germline V gene are SGHTA and FQGNSA. With 1 base removed from V and 6 bases from J, the gap between germline ends came to 19 bases. The CDR3 length is 16 residues. The chain's CDR3 is CASSLGQPGTPFEQYF. The CDR3, as DNA: TGTGCCAGCAGCTTAGGGCAACCGGGGACTCCTTTCGAGCAGTACTTC.

This clone was seen only a few times. J is TRBJ2-7 and V is TRBV28, with D possibly TRBD1 on 6 matching bases. Looked up from germline, CDR1 is MDHEN and CDR2 is SYDVKM. The V end lost 6 bases, the J end lost 4 bases, and 19 bases lay between the germline ends. There are 15 residues in the CDR3. The CDR3 reads CASSPDGTPPYEQYF. CDR3 nucleotide sequence: TGTGCCAGCAGCCCCGATGGGACACCCCCTTACGAGCAGTACTTC.

The rearrangement joins TRBV7-8 to TRBJ1-2, with a possible D match to TRBD1 (5 bases). This CDR3 has 13 amino acids. Germline lookup yields CDR1 SGHVS and CDR2 FQNEAQ. V was cut by 1 base and J by 4 bases, with 7 bases left in between. CDR3 in amino acids: CASSLGGVYGYTF. CDR3 nucleotides: TGTGCCAGCAGCTTAGGAGGGGTCTATGGCTACACCTTC.

V is TRBV4-1 and J is TRBJ1-3, with D perhaps TRBD1 (5 bases). The CDR3 has 20 residues. The germline V gene has CDR1 MGHRA and CDR2 YSYEKL. The germline V and J ends were trimmed by 1 base and 8 bases, with 30 bases remaining between them. CDR3 in amino acids: CASSQVALLGVRVGIDTIYF. The DNA for the CDR3 is TGCGCCAGCAGCCAAGTCGCCCTTCTTGGGGTCAGGGTGGGAATAGACACCATATATTTT.

The V gene is TRBV2, the J gene TRBJ2-5; no firm D call. This CDR3 spans 15 amino acids. V gave up 2 bases and J gave up 2 bases, with 12 bases separating them. Germline-derived CDR1 and CDR2 are SNHLY and FYNNEI. CDR3 DNA: TGTGCCAGCAGTGAATCTGGCGGAAATCAAGAGACCCAGTACTTC. Protein sequence: CASSESGGNQETQYF.

This sequence joins TRBV5-1 and TRBJ2-5; D possibly matches TRBD1 or TRBD2 (6 bases each). V shed 4 bases and J shed 6 bases, with 34 bases lying between them. This CDR3 has 20 residues. In germline, CDR1 is SGHRS, CDR2 YFSETQ. The CDR3 bases are TGCGCCAGCAGCCGATTGGGCCCCAAACCAAGGGGGGAGTCGGCGAAGACCCAGTACTTC. The encoded protein is CASSRLGPKPRGESAKTQYF. The full variable domain, in which reference TRBV5-1 and TRBJ2-5 provide the parts outside the CDR3, is KAGVTQTPRYLIKTRGQQVTLSCSPISGHRSVSWYQQTPGQGLQFLFEYFSETQRNKGNFPGRFSGRQFSNSRSEMNVSTLELGDSALYLCASSRLGPKPRGESAKTQYFGPGTRLLVL.

This CDR3 is CASSAKPTTGLNTEAFF. The CDR3 DNA reads as TGTGCCAGCAGTGCAAAACCAACGACAGGGCTGAACACTGAAGCTTTCTTT. This sequence joins TRBV25-1 and TRBJ1-1, with 7 bases that match TRBD1. This CDR3 has 17 amino acids. V was pared by 4 bases and J by 0 bases, with 11 bases of the junction left unmatched. Germline CDR1 MGHDK, CDR2 SYGVNS.

This clone showed up just a few times. For the CDR3, the DNA is TGTGCCAGCGGACGGGACAGGGGATTTGGGGCCAACGTCCTGACTTTC. Translating gives CASGRDRGFGANVLTF. The gene calls are TRBV2 and TRBJ2-6, with TRBD1 matching over 10 bases. This CDR3 region has 16 residues. Germline V gene data show CDR1 as SNHLY and CDR2 as FYNNEI. The J segment lost 3 bases and the V segment lost 8 bases, leaving 7 bases of the junction unmatched.

This clone was detected only a few times. V is TRBV7-6 and J is TRBJ2-1; possible D gene TRBD1, 6 bases. V was trimmed by 5 bases and J by 0 bases, leaving 20 bases between them. The CDR3 sequence is 18 residues long. Germline-derived CDR1 and CDR2 are SGHVS and FNYEAQ. The CDR3 sequence: CASSQGLQGLSSYNEQFF. The CDR3 DNA sequence: TGTGCCAGCAGCCAGGGGTTACAGGGCCTTAGCTCCTACAATGAGCAGTTCTTC.

This sequence joins TRBV4-2 and TRBJ2-4; TRBD1 might be the D (6 bases). V lost 6 bases and J 9 bases, leaving 18 bases between the germline ends. The CDR3 contains 14 residues. Germline CDR1 reads LGHNA; CDR2 reads YNFKEQ. The CDR3 DNA is TGTGCCAGCAGGGGAACAGGGTCAGTAGGCATTCAGTACTTC. Its protein is CASRGTGSVGIQYF.

The chain carries TRBV5-1 and TRBJ2-5, with 11 bases fitting TRBD2. This CDR3 comprises 15 residues. Germline CDR1 is SGHRS and CDR2 is YFSETQ. Unmatched junction bases numbered 2, after V lost 1 base and J lost 3 bases. This CDR3 reads CASSLSTSGEETQYF. CDR3 nucleotide sequence: TGCGCCAGCAGCTTGTCGACTAGCGGGGAAGAGACCCAGTACTTC.

This clone occurred a few times. The J gene is TRBJ1-5, the V gene TRBV21-1; no check of the table's D call, TRBD1, against the DNA was made. TRBV21-1 is described as a pseudogene. CDR3 length equals 14 residues. DNA of the CDR3: TGTGCCAGCATTCCCCGGACAGCGAATCAGCCCCAGCATTTT. Translation: CASIPRTANQPQHF.

In this sample, this clone turned up a few times. This sequence joins TRBV5-1 and TRBJ2-5; 7 nucleotides line up with TRBD1. V dropped 4 bases and J dropped 1; count of bases not matched to a gene: 1. Germline V gives CDR1 SGHRS, CDR2 YFSETQ. CDR3 size: 13 residues. CDR3 residues: CASSNRGQETQYF. The DNA of the CDR3 is TGCGCCAGCAGCAACAGGGGCCAAGAGACCCAGTACTTC.

The J gene is TRBJ2-1, the V gene TRBV28, with 9 nucleotides matching TRBD2. Germline values: CDR1 MDHEN, CDR2 SYDVKM. The CDR3 is made up of 14 amino acids. The V and J ends lost 2 bases and 7 bases, in that order; junction bases with no gene match: 3. The CDR3 loop reads CASSLRAGGNEQFF. CDR3 sequence (DNA): TGTGCCAGCAGTTTACGGGCGGGGGGGAATGAGCAGTTCTTC.

This clone was seen a handful of times. CDR3 nucleotide sequence: TGCGCCAGCAGCTTGACTAGCGGGGTAGTATCCTACAATGAGCAGTTCTTC. This sequence encodes CASSLTSGVVSYNEQFF. J is TRBJ2-1 and V is TRBV5-1; 10 bases agree with TRBD2. Per germline, CDR1 SGHRS and CDR2 YFSETQ. CDR3 size: 17 residues. V lost 1 base and J lost 1; bases outside the gene matches: 5.

The chain joins TRBV13 to TRBJ2-7; D may be TRBD1 or TRBD2 (5 bases each). This CDR3 comprises 13 residues. Germline V gives CDR1 PRHDT, CDR2 FYEKMQ (reference sequence). The V gene lost 4 bases and the J gene lost 4 bases, with 11 bases spanning the gap. CDR3 in DNA: TGTGCCAGCAGCTCCCGGGACGGGTACGAGCAGTACTTC. Translating it yields CASSSRDGYEQYF.

This clone was found a few times. The chain combines TRBV7-2 with TRBJ1-2; weak D call: TRBD1 (5 bases). Trimming shortened V by 3 bases and J by 6 bases, and 11 bases separated the two germline ends. This CDR3 spans 13 amino acids. Germline-derived CDR1 and CDR2 are SGHTA and FQGNSA. In DNA, the CDR3 is TGTGCCAGCAGCTTTAAGGGGACCCATGGCTACACCTTC. Translation gives CASSFKGTHGYTF.

The CDR3 DNA is TGTGCCTGGAGTGTACGGAACAGCCCGAATTCACCCCTCCACTTT. Its translation: CAWSVRNSPNSPLHF. The J gene is TRBJ1-6, the V gene TRBV30; D gene unclear. The ends were cut back, 0 bases at V and 7 bases at J, with 13 bases in the middle. Per germline, CDR1 GTSNPN and CDR2 SVGIG (reference sequence). This CDR3 has 15 amino acids. The full variable domain, with the rest looked up from reference TRBV30 and TRBJ1-6, is SQTIHQWPATLVQPVGSPLSLECTVEGTSNPNLYWYRQAAGRGLQLLFYSVGIGQISSEVPQNLSASRPQDRQFILSSKKLLLSDSGFYLCAWSVRNSPNSPLHFGNGTRLTVT.

The chain links TRBV25-1 to TRBJ2-5; tentatively, D is TRBD2 (6 bases). Trimming cost V 10 bases and J 5 bases, with 11 bases left between them. The CDR3 extends over 11 amino acids. Per the germline V gene, CDR1 is MGHDK and CDR2 is SYGVNS. This chain's CDR3 is CATEGSETQYF. The CDR3 nucleotides are TGTGCCACGGAGGGGTCGGAGACCCAGTACTTC.

The V gene is TRBV7-3, the J gene TRBJ1-6; tentative D call: TRBD1 (5 bases). Germline CDR1 reads SGHTA; CDR2 reads FQGTGA. CDR3 length equals 15 residues. Deletions cut 0 bases from V and 5 bases from J, with 8 bases between. The CDR3 DNA reads TGTGCCAGCAGCTTAACGGGACGTAATAATTCACCCCTCCACTTT. Protein sequence: CASSLTGRNNSPLHF.

This chain connects TRBV28 to TRBJ2-7, with 7 positions matching TRBD1. This CDR3 has 16 amino acids. Looked up from germline, CDR1 is MDHEN and CDR2 is SYDVKM. J was trimmed by 0 bases and V by 3 bases; bases with no gene match: 8. The CDR3: CASSFTPGQLSYEQYF. In nucleotides, the CDR3 is TGTGCCAGCAGTTTCACTCCGGGACAGCTCTCCTACGAGCAGTACTTC.

This clone occurred a few times. The J gene is TRBJ2-3, the V gene TRBV4-1, with 11 positions matching TRBD1. The CDR3 has 15 amino acids. Germline trimming cut 4 bases from V and 4 bases from J; bases unmatched to any gene: 4. Germline V gene data show CDR1 as MGHRA and CDR2 as YSYEKL. CDR3 DNA sequence: TGCGCCAGCAGCCTAGGGACAGGGGGGGCAGATACGCAGTATTTT. Translating gives CASSLGTGGADTQYF.